Given below is one T cell receptor (beta chain) in context. The specificity of this receptor is unknown. Nothing much larger sits one base from this clone, and base qualities are not available. Each collaborating institution followed its own protocols to collect whole blood in K2EDTA tubes. Collaborator samples were shipped for TCRbeta analysis as frozen whole blood, isolated PBMCs, or DNA extracted from either sample type. This sample is drawn from a study of blood T cell repertoires in COVID-19 (TCRdb year 2020). Some background on the complete study: Samples from collaborators originated in the United States, Italy and Spain and spanned both the acute and convalescent phases of COVID-19. The material from the prospective study consisted of cDNA or gDNA derived from T cells, B-cell-depleted T cells, or PBMCs. Deeply sampled blood TCRbeta repertoires from subjects exposed to, actively infected with, or recovered from COVID-19 were included in the dataset. The repertoires were made available in a free public database intended to serve as a resource for research on the immune response to SARS-CoV-2. Samples were obtained from the ongoing ImmuneRACE study (first 160 participants) and from 1,254 subjects provided by 6 global collaborators. The sample metadata nearly always contained a de-identified subject ID, COVID-19 status, age in years and sex. Where HLA class I and class II types were available, the types were taken from metadata supplied by the sample provider, not from assay-based typing.

TCRbeta CDR3 regions were amplified from genomic DNA by means of the immunoSEQ Assay, a bias-controlled multiplex PCR. Processing in the source paper ran as follows. Nucleated cell counts per sample were estimated from amplification of reference gene primers within the assay. To quantify the absolute abundance of each unique TCRbeta CDR3 rearrangement, sequence reads were collapsed and filtered. Productive Simpson clonality was computed per sample as the square root of Simpson's diversity index over productive rearrangements. TCRdb carries this immuneACCESS record with in-frame sequences only. Its versions omit some clonotypes, under half of them owing to an unresolved V gene in the studies checked, with the rest unexplained. From that table come the V and J calls and clone size; the DNA was used to work out D and trimming. The sample records around 170,000 clones, around 83% of which are singletons. The ten biggest clones cover approximately 6.1% of the sample.

Study-wide findings and limitations: Clinical and demographic metadata were provided uncurated, with the amount varying by source and participant.

Via the germline V gene, CDR1 is MNHEY and CDR2 SVGAGI. Counted from cysteine to phenylalanine, this CDR3 has 15 amino acids. Only the CDR3 part of the read is kept: 45 bases, read in frame from the first base. V and J are trimmed by 5 bases and 2 bases, and the gene matches miss 7 bases of the junction. The sequence came from a woman between 40 and 55 years old with acute or convalescent COVID-19. Sequenced input: peripheral blood. This receptor chain uses TRBV6-5 and TRBJ2-7, with 9 middle bases fitting TRBD2. The CDR3 region reads CASSTVAGGTYEQYF. The DNA sequence reads TGTGCCAGCAGTACGGTGGCGGGAGGGACCTACGAGCAGTACTTC.